These T cell receptor beta chains were read from a single sample in a study of T cell responses to AZD1222 COVID-19 vaccine. Clones were read by immunoSEQ multiplex PCR, and TCRdb kept only the in-frame ones, dropping some. This table has 100,000 or so clones, just over 85% appearing once. The sample here was peripheral blood, taken on day 0 of AZD1222 vaccination. The source of these receptors is an adult in good health. Each CDR3 is given with its conserved first and last residue. The D gene is left open where the match is weak. Clone size is given for some rows only: seen once, a few or many times, or a class if the clone is expanded.

>NA|NA|TRBJ2-1|TRBV14
TGTGCCAGCAGACACGTTAGCGACTCCTACAATGAGCAGTTCTTC
CASRHVSDSYNEQFF
>NA|NA|TRBJ1-5|TRBV28
TGTGCCCGACTCCGTGATCACGGTATTGGCAATCAGCCCCAGCATTTT
CARLRDHGIGNQPQHF
>NA|NA|TRBJ2-5|TRBV4-3
TGCGCCAGCAGCCAAGTTCTAGGACTAGGGGGCGAGACCCAGTACTTC
CASSQVLGLGGETQYF
>NA|few|TRBJ1-2|TRBV6-4
TGTGCCATCCCGACATGCCGGAAAGGTGGCTACACCTTC
CAIPTCRKGGYTF
>TRBD2|NA|TRBJ2-7|TRBV7-2
TGTGCCAGCAGCTTAGCTAGCGGGGTCAACTACGAGCAGTACTTC
CASSLASGVNYEQYF
>NA|NA|TRBJ1-5|TRBV11-2
TGTGCCAGCAGCTTAGTTCGACCTGGAGAGGCCGGTCCCAATCAGCCCCAGCATTTT
CASSLVRPGEAGPNQPQHF
>NA|NA|TRBJ1-1|TRBV10-3
TGTGCCACAAGGGGGGGTTTGCGAAGTGGAGAAGCTTTCTTT
CATRGGLRSGEAFF
>NA|NA|TRBJ1-1|TRBV28
TGTGCCAGCAGCCCGGCCAAGGACACTGAAGCTTTCTTT
CASSPAKDTEAFF
>NA|NA|TRBJ1-4|TRBV4-3
TGCGCCAGCAGCCAAGAGGCAGGAAGGGATGAAAAACTGTTTTTT
CASSQEAGRDEKLFF
>TRBD2|NA|TRBJ2-5|TRBV6-2/TRBV6-3
TGTGCCAGCAGTTACCTCCCGGGACTAGCGGGAGGAAGGTTAGAGACCCAGTACTTC
CASSYLPGLAGGRLETQYF
>NA|NA|TRBJ1-2|TRBV29-1
TGCAGCGTTGGTTCAGGGCAGGGCTACACCTTC
CSVGSGQGYTF
>NA|NA|TRBJ1-2|TRBV28
TGTGCCAGCAGTTTAGTCGACGAAGGCTACACCTTC
CASSLVDEGYTF
>NA|NA|TRBJ2-7|TRBV3-1/TRBV3-2
TGTGCCAGCAGCCAACCCACCCAGGGGGTCCGGGAGGCGGGAGAGCAGTACTTC
CASSQPTQGVREAGEQYF
>TRBD2|NA|TRBJ2-1|TRBV4-1
TGCGCCAGCAGCCAAGAACCCCTCTACGGGAGGGCAACGTACAATGAGCAGTTCTTC
CASSQEPLYGRATYNEQFF
>TRBD1|NA|TRBJ1-3|TRBV7-2
TGTGCCAGCAGCTTTTTCCGGACAGGGGAAAGCACCATATATTTT
CASSFFRTGESTIYF
>NA|NA|TRBJ1-2|TRBV7-2
TGTGCCAGCAGCTCACTTAGCGGGGGCTACACCTTC
CASSSLSGGYTF
>NA|NA|TRBJ2-7|TRBV20-1
TGCAGTCAAGGGACTCCCCGGGGGCAGTACTTC
CSQGTPRGQYF
>NA|NA|TRBJ1-1|TRBV7-2
TGTGCCAGCAGCTTAGTTGAGGGGTACACTGAAGCTTTCTTT
CASSLVEGYTEAFF
>NA|NA|TRBJ2-7|TRBV29-1
TGCAGCGTTGCGGAAGGGAACTACGAGCAGTACTTC
CSVAEGNYEQYF
>NA|NA|TRBJ1-2|TRBV6-5
TGTGCCAGCAGGCGGACGGACTACTATGGCTACACCTTC
CASRRTDYYGYTF
>NA|NA|TRBJ1-6|TRBV10-2
TGCGCCAGCAGGGGGCTGGGGTCAAATTCACCCCTCCACTTT
CASRGLGSNSPLHF
>TRBD1|NA|TRBJ1-6|TRBV27
TGTGCCAGCAGTTTAGGAAGACAGGGAATAGATTCACCCCTCCACTTT
CASSLGRQGIDSPLHF
>NA|NA|TRBJ2-1|TRBV7-2
TGTGCCAGCACCCTTAGTGATTACAATGAGCAGTTCTTC
CASTLSDYNEQFF
>TRBD2|large|TRBJ2-7|TRBV7-8
TGTGCCAGCAGCCCTAGGACTAGCGGGAGGAAGTACGAGCAGTACTTC
CASSPRTSGRKYEQYF
>NA|NA|TRBJ2-2|TRBV7-9
TGTGCCAGCAGCTTAGCGATGGGAAGGGGCTCGAGCACCGGGGAGCTGTTTTTT
CASSLAMGRGSSTGELFF
>NA|once|TRBJ1-6|TRBV15
TGTGCCACCAGCAGAGATTTACAGGGACCGATGCGGGATAATTCACCCCTCCACTTT
CATSRDLQGPMRDNSPLHF
>TRBD2|NA|TRBJ2-1|TRBV28
TGTGCCAGCACCTACCGGGACTATAGGCGGGATGAGCAGTTCTTC
CASTYRDYRRDEQFF
>NA|NA|TRBJ1-3|TRBV5-5
TGTGCCAGCAGCTTGGGGCAGGGAAACACCATATATTTT
CASSLGQGNTIYF
>NA|NA|TRBJ1-5|TRBV7-9
TGTGCCAGCAGTCAGGATAATCAGCCCCAGCATTTT
CASSQDNQPQHF
>NA|NA|TRBJ1-1|TRBV5-1
TGCGCCAGCAGCTTGACAACGAACACTGAAGCTTTCTTT
CASSLTTNTEAFF
>NA|many|TRBJ2-1|TRBV11-3
TGTGCCAGCAGCCTAGGGGTGAACAATGAGCAGTTCTTC
CASSLGVNNEQFF
>NA|NA|TRBJ1-2|TRBV6-2/TRBV6-3
TGTGCCAGCAGTTACCCCCCGATGACCACCTTC
CASSYPPMTTF
>TRBD2|NA|TRBJ2-3|TRBV6-2/TRBV6-3
TGTGCCAGCAGTTCCCCTGCGGGAGGGCCTTATACGCAGTATTTT
CASSSPAGGPYTQYF
>NA|NA|TRBJ1-1|TRBV19
TGTGCCAGTAGTACCACAGCGAACACTGAAGCTTTCTTT
CASSTTANTEAFF
>TRBD1|NA|TRBJ1-1|TRBV18
TGTGCCAGCTTGGGACAGGGGAATACTGAAGCTTTCTTT
CASLGQGNTEAFF
>TRBD2|NA|TRBJ2-5|TRBV24-1
TGTGCCACCAGTGATCCGACTAGCGAAGAGGGAGAGACCCAGTACTTC
CATSDPTSEEGETQYF
>NA|NA|TRBJ2-1|TRBV11-2
TGTGCCAGCAGCTTAGATCCTAGATCCTACAATGAGCAGTTCTTC
CASSLDPRSYNEQFF
>TRBD2|NA|TRBJ2-5|TRBV28
TGTGCCAGCAGGACTAGCGGGCGGGGGGAGACCCAGTACTTC
CASRTSGRGETQYF
>TRBD1|NA|TRBJ2-3|TRBV24-1
TGTGCCACCAGTGATCCCCGAGGGACAGGGATTGTGAATACGCAGTATTTT
CATSDPRGTGIVNTQYF
>NA|NA|TRBJ1-2|TRBV5-5
TGTGCCAGCAGCAACCCAGCCGAGGGCTACACCTTC
CASSNPAEGYTF
>TRBD1|NA|TRBJ1-4|TRBV9
TGTGCCAGCAGCGTAGTTGGGACAGGGAATGAAAAACTGTTTTTT
CASSVVGTGNEKLFF
>NA|NA|TRBJ1-3|TRBV19
TGTGCCAGTAGGCAGGACGGAGGAAACACCATATATTTT
CASRQDGGNTIYF